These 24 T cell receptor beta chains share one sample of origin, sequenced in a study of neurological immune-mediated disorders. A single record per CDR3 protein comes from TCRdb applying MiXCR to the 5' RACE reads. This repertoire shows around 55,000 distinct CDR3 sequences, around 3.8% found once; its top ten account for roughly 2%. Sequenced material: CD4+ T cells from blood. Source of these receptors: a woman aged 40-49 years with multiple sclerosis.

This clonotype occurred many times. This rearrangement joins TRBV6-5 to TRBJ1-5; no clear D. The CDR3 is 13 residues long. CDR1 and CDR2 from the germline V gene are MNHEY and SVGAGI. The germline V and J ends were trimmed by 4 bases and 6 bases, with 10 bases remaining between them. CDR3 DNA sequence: TGTGCCAGCAGTTGGGCCACGGGTCAGCCCCAGCATTTT. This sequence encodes CASSWATGQPQHF.

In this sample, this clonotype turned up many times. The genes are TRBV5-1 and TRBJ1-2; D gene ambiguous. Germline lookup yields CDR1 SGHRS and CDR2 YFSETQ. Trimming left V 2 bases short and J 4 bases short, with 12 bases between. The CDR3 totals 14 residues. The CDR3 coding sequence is TGCGCCAGCAGCTTTTTGATCGGCGGCTATGGCTACACCTTC. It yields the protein CASSFLIGGYGYTF.

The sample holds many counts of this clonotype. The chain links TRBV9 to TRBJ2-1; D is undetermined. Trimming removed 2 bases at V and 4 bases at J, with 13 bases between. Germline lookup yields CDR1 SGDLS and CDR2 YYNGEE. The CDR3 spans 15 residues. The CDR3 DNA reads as TGTGCCAGCAGCGTTGCCAGAGGCAGTTACAATGAGCAGTTCTTC. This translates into CASSVARGSYNEQFF.

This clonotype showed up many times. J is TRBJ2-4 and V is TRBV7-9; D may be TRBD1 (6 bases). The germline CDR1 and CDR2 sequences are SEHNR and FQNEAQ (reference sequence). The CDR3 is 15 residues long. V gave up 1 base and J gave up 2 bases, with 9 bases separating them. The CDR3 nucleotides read TGTGCCAGCAGCTTAGTAAGGGGGACCAAAAACATTCAGTACTTC. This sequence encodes CASSLVRGTKNIQYF.

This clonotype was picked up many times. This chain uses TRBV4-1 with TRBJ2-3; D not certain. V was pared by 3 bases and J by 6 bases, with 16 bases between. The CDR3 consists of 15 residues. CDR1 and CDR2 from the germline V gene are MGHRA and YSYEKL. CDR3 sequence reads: CASSHDRRILDTQYF. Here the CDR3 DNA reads TGCGCCAGCAGCCATGATCGCCGAATTCTCGATACGCAGTATTTT.

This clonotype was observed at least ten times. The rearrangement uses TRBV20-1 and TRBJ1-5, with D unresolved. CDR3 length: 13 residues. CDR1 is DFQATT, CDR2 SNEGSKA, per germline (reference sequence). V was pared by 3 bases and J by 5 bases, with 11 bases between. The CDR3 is CSASADSDQPQHF. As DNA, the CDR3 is TGCAGTGCTAGTGCAGATTCTGATCAGCCCCAGCATTTT.

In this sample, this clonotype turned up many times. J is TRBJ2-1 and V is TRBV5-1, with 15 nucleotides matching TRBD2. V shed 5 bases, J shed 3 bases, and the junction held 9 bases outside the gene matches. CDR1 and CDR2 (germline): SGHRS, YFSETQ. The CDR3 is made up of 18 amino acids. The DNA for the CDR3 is TGCGCCAGCAGGAAAGGGACTAGCGGGGGGCCGATCTACAATGAGCAGTTCTTC. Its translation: CASRKGTSGGPIYNEQFF.

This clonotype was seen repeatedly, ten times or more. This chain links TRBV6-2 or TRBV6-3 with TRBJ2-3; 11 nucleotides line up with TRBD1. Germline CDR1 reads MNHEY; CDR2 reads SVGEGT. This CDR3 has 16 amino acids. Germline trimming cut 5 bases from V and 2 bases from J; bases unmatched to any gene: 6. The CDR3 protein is CASSPRDRGTTDTQYF. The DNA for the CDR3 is TGTGCCAGCAGTCCCCGGGACAGGGGGACCACAGATACGCAGTATTTT.

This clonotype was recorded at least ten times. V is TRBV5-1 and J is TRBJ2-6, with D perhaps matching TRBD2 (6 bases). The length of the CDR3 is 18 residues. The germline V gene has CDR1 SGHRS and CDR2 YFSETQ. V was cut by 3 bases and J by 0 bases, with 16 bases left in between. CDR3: CASSSGGGAGSGANVLTF. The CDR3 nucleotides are TGCGCCAGCAGCTCCGGTGGAGGGGCTGGCTCTGGGGCCAACGTCCTGACTTTC.

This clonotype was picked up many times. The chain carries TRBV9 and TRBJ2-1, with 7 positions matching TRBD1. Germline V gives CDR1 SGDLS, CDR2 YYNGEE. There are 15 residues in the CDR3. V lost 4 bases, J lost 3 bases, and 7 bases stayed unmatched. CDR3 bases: TGTGCCAGCAGCATCGGGACAGTCGACTACAATGAGCAGTTCTTC. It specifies CASSIGTVDYNEQFF.

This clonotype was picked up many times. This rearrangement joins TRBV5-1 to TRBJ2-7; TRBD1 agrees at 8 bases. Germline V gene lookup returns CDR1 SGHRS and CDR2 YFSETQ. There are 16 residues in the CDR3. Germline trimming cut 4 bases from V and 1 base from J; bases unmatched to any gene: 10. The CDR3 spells CASSRDRWGKSYEQYF. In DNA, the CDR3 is TGCGCCAGCAGCAGGGACAGGTGGGGGAAGTCCTACGAGCAGTACTTC.

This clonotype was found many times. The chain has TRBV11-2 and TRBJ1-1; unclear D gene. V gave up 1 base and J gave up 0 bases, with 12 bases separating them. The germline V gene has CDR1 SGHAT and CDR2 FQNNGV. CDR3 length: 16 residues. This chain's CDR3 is CASSLVMGQVNTEAFF. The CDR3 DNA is TGTGCCAGCAGCTTAGTCATGGGTCAAGTGAACACTGAAGCTTTCTTT.

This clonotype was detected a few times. This chain's CDR3 is CASSAGDPSRPQHF. The CDR3 DNA sequence: TGTGCCAGCAGCGCCGGGGACCCGAGTCGGCCCCAGCATTTT. The chain links TRBV7-2 to TRBJ1-5; the D gene is possibly TRBD1 (5 bases). Germline values: CDR1 SGHTA, CDR2 FQGNSA. The CDR3 spans 14 residues. V gave up 5 bases and J gave up 9 bases, with 17 bases separating them.

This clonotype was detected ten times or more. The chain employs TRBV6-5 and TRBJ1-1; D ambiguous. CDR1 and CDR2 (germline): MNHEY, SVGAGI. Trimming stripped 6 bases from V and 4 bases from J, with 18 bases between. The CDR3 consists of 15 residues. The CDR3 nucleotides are TGTGCCAGCAGATTCAGACCCGCGGGAACCACTGAAGCTTTCTTT. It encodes CASRFRPAGTTEAFF.

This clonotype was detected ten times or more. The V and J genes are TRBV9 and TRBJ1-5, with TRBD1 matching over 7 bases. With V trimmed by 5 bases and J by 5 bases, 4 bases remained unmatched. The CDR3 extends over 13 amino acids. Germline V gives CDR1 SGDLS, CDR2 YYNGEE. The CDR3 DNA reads TGTGCCAGCAGTGGCGGACAGGATCAGCCCCAGCATTTT. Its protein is CASSGGQDQPQHF. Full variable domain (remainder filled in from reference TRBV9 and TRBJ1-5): DSGVTQTPKHLITATGQRVTLRCSPRSGDLSVYWYQQSLDQGLQFLIQYYNGEERAKGNILERFSAQQFPDLHSELNLSSLELGDSALYFCASSGGQDQPQHFGDGTRLSIL.

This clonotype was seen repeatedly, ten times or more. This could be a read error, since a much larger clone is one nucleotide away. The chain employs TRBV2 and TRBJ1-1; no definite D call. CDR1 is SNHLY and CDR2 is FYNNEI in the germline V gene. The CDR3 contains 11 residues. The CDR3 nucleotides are TGTACCAGCACACCGAACACTGAAGCTTTCTTT. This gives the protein CTSTPNTEAFF.

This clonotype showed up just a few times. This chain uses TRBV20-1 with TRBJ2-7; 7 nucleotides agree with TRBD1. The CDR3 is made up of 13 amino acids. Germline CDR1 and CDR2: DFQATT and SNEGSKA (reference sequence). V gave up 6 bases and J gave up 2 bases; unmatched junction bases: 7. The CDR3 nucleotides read TGCAGTGCCGTTCACAGGGGCCCCTACGAGCAGTACTTC. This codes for CSAVHRGPYEQYF.

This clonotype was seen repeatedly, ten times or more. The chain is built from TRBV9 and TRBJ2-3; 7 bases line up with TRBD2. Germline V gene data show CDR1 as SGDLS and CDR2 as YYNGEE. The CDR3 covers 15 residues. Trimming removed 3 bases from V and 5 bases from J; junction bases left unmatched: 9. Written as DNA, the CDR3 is TGTGCCAGCAGCGCCTGGACGCCGGGAGGAGATACGCAGTATTTT. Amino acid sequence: CASSAWTPGGDTQYF.

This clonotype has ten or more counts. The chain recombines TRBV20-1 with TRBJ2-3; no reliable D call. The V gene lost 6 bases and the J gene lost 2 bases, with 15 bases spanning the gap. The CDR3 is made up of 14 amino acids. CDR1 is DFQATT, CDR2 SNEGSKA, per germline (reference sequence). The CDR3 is CSATTRANTDTQYF. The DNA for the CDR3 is TGCAGTGCCACGACCCGGGCGAACACAGATACGCAGTATTTT.

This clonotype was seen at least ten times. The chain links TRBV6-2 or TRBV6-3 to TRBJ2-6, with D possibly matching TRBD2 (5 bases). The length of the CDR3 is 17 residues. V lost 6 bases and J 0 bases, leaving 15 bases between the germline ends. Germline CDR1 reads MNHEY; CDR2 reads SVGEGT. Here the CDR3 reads CASRAGGSYSGANVLTF. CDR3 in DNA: TGTGCCAGCAGAGCCGGAGGTTCCTACTCTGGGGCCAACGTCCTGACTTTC.

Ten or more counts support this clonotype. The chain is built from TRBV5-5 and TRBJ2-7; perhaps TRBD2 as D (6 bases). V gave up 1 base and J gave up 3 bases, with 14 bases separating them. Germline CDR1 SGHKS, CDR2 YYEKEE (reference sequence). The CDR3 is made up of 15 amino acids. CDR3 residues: CASSLSRGIGYEQYF. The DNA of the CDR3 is TGTGCCAGCAGCTTGTCCCGGGGGATCGGCTACGAGCAGTACTTC.

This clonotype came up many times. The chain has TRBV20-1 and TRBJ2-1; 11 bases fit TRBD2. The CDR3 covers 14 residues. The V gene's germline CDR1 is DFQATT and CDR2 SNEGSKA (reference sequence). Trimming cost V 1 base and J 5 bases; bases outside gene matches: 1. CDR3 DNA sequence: TGCAGTGCTAGAGGACTAGCGGGACACAATGAGCAGTTCTTC. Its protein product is CSARGLAGHNEQFF.

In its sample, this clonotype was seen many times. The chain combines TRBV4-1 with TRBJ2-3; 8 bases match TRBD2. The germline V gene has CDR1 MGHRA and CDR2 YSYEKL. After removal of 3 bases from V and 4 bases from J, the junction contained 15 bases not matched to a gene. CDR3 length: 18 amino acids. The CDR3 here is CASSQIPPSGGGPDTQYF. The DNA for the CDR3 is TGCGCCAGCAGCCAGATACCACCCTCGGGGGGGGGCCCAGATACGCAGTATTTT.

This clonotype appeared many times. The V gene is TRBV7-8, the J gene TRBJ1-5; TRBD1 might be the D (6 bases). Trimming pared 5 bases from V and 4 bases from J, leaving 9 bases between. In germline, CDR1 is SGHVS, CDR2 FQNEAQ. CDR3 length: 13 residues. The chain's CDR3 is CASSRTVNQPQHF. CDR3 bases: TGTGCCAGCAGCCGGACAGTTAATCAGCCCCAGCATTTT.